The present T cell receptor (beta chain) was sequenced within a study of OX40 agonist ivuxolimab in advanced cancers. Study-wide background: With ivuxolimab, an agonistic anti-OX40 (CD134) antibody, patients were treated. Study-wide results and limits: In CD8+ T cells, expanded clones were on average more numerous than in CD4+. In the expanded peripheral T cells, antigen specificity was never determined.

Using immunoSEQ multiplex PCR, the repertoire was profiled, and TCRdb retains in-frame clones only, with some absent. The sample includes about 43,000 clones, around 94% of them seen just once. This CDR3 region has 15 residues. Between the trimmed V and J ends, which lost 3 bases and 1 base, there was a span of 12 bases. CDR1 SNHLY and CDR2 FYNNEI come from the germline V gene. The sample holds one count of this clone. Its cognate antigen is unknown. This clonotype was sampled from an adult with an advanced solid tumor such as melanoma, head and neck, liver or kidney cancer. Sample: CD4+ or CD8+ T cells sorted from blood, taken in a trial of the OX40 agonist ivuxolimab. This chain links TRBV2 with TRBJ2-5, with a possible D match to TRBD2 (5 bases). DNA for the CDR3: TGTGCCAGCAGTGACTCGACGGGAAGCCAAGAGACCCAGTACTTC. Its translation: CASSDSTGSQETQYF.